The present entry profiles one T cell receptor (beta chain) with its context. Its antigen is undetermined. These data originate in a study of identical twins. TCRdb fed the 5' RACE reads into MiXCR, producing one record per CDR3 protein. Counted here are 250,000 or so distinct CDR3 sequences, 6% to 8% occurring once; the ten biggest clones make up roughly 5.4%. Study-level points and caveats: In cord blood, abundant beta clonotypes had fewer insertions; memory showed no trend. In monozygotic twins, models underestimated the sharing of out-of-frame TCR alpha.

This CDR3 comprises 16 residues. Germline CDR1 is SEHNR and CDR2 is FQNEAQ (reference sequence). The ends were cut back, 6 bases at V and 5 bases at J, with 19 bases in the middle. There were only healthy Caucasians among the donors. This same sample was also taken into another study, of yellow fever vaccine responses in identical twins.

The receptor comes from a woman aged 18-29 years in good health. The rearrangement joins TRBV7-9 to TRBJ1-4; D ambiguous. The sequencing sample was made of CD8+ T cells sorted from blood. CDR3 nucleotides: TGTGCCAGCAGTTCAACATGGACCGGAAGGAATGAAAAACTGTTTTTT. Its translation is CASSSTWTGRNEKLFF.